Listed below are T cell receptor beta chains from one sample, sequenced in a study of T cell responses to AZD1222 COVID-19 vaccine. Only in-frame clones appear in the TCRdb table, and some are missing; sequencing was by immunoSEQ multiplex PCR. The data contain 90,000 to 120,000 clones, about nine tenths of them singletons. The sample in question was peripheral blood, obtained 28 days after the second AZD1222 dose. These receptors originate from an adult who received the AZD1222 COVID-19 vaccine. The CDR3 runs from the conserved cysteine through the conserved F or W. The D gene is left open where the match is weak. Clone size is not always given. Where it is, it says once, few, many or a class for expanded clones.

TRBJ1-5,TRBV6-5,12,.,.,TGTGCCAGCTGGGAGGGAACTCAGCCCCAGCATTTT,CASWEGTQPQHF
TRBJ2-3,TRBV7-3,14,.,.,TGTGCCTCAAGGGGCGGAGCTAGCACAGATACGCAGTATTTT,CASRGGASTDTQYF
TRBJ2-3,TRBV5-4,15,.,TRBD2,TGTGCCAGCAGCTTGGGGGAGGGGAGCACAGATACGCAGTATTTT,CASSLGEGSTDTQYF
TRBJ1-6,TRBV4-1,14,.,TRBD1,TGCGCCAGCGGAAACAGGGGAGATAATTCACCCCTCCACTTT,CASGNRGDNSPLHF
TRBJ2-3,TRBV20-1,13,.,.,TGCAGTGCTGGTGGCGGAAGCACAGATACGCAGTATTTT,CSAGGGSTDTQYF
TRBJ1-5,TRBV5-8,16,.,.,TGTGCCAGCAGCCGGGGGTCCCAATATAGCAATCAGCCCCAGCATTTT,CASSRGSQYSNQPQHF
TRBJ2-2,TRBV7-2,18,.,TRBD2,TGTGCCAGCAGCTACGGACTAGCGGGAGGGATAAACACCGGGGAGCTGTTTTTT,CASSYGLAGGINTGELFF
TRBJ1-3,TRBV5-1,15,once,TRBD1,TGCGCCAGCAGCTTAACGACAGGGATCGGAAACACCATATATTTT,CASSLTTGIGNTIYF
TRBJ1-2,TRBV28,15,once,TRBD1,TGTGCCAGCAGTCTCCCCCCGGGACAGGGAGATGGCTACACCTTC,CASSLPPGQGDGYTF
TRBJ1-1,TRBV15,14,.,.,TGTGCCACCAGCAGAGATCAGGGAGCCACTGAAGCTTTCTTT,CATSRDQGATEAFF
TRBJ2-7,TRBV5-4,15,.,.,TGTGCCAGCAGCTTGGCGGTAGATTCCCCCTACGAGCAGTACTTC,CASSLAVDSPYEQYF
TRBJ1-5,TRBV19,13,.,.,TGTGCCAGTAGTACCCCTTCCCGGCGGCCCCAGCATTTT,CASSTPSRRPQHF
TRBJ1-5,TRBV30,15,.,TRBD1,TGTGCCTGGGGACAGGGGGCGATGAGCAATCAGCCCCAGCATTTT,CAWGQGAMSNQPQHF
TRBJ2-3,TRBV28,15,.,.,TGTGCCAGCAGTTTCGCGGGGCCGCTGATAGATACGCAGTATTTT,CASSFAGPLIDTQYF
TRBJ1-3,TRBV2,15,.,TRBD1,TGTGCCAGCAAGGTTAGGACAGGGGTCGGAAACACCATATATTTT,CASKVRTGVGNTIYF
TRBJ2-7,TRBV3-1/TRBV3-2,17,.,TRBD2,TGTGCCAGCAGCCAGGGGGAAGTGGGACTACAGGCCTACGAGCAGTACTTC,CASSQGEVGLQAYEQYF
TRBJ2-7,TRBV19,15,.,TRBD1,TGTGCCAGTAGACTGTCCGGACAGGGTTTAGGCGAGCAGTACTTC,CASRLSGQGLGEQYF
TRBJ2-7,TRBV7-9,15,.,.,TGTGCCAGCAGCTTCTGGTCCCTAGCATCCTACGAGCAGTACTTC,CASSFWSLASYEQYF
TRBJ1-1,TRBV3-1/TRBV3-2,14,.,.,TGTGCCAGCAGCAGATCAGCAAGAGGGACTGAAGCTTTCTTT,CASSRSARGTEAFF
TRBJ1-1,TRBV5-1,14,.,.,TGCGCCAGCAGTTACCGTGACAGCCCCACTGAAGCTTTCTTT,CASSYRDSPTEAFF
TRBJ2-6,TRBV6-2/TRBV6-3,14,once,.,TGTGCCAGCAGTTACTCAGAGGCATCTGACGTCCTGACTTTC,CASSYSEASDVLTF
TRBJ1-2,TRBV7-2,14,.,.,TGTGCCAGCAGCTTACTTCAGAGTAACTATGGCTACACCTTC,CASSLLQSNYGYTF
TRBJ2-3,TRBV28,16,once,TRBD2,TGTGCCAGCAGTCCTATTCAAGCGGGAGGGACAGATACGCAGTATTTT,CASSPIQAGGTDTQYF
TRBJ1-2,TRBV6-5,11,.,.,TGTGCCAGCCGTATACCAGGGCCCTACACCTTC,CASRIPGPYTF
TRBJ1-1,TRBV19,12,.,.,TGTGCCAGTTCTACCAGGGGTACTGAAGCTTTCTTT,CASSTRGTEAFF
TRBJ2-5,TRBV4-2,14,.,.,TGTGCCAGCAGCCAATTCGGCAGCCAAGAGACCCAGTACTTC,CASSQFGSQETQYF
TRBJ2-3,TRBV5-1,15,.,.,TGCGCCAGCAGCTTGGGCCCGGCGGGGACAGATACGCAGTATTTT,CASSLGPAGTDTQYF
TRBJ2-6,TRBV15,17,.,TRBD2,TGTGCCACCAGCAAACTAGCGGGCCTCTCTGGGGCCAACGTCCTGACTTTC,CATSKLAGLSGANVLTF
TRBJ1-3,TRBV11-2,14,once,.,TGTGCCAGCAGCTTAGGAACGGTGTTGAACACCATATATTTT,CASSLGTVLNTIYF
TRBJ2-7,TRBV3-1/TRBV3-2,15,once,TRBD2,TGTGCCAGCAGCCTAGAGGGACTAGGGGCCTACGAGCAGTACTTC,CASSLEGLGAYEQYF
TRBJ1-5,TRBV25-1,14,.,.,TGTGCCAGCAGTGAATATGGGAGCAATCAGCCCCAGCATTTT,CASSEYGSNQPQHF
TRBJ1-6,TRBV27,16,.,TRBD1,TGTGCCAGCAGTCCGGGACAGGGGGGTTATAATTCACCCCTCCACTTT,CASSPGQGGYNSPLHF
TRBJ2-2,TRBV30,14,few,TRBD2,TGTGCCTGTAATCGACTAGCGAGAACCGGGGAGCTGTTTTTT,CACNRLARTGELFF
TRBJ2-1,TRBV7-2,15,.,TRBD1,TGTGCCAGCAGCTCCCAACCGGGACAGGGCAATGAGCAGTTCTTC,CASSSQPGQGNEQFF
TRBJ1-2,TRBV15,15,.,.,TGTGCCACCAGCAGAGATCCGACAGGAAACTATGGCTACACCTTC,CATSRDPTGNYGYTF
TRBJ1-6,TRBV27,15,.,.,TGTGCCAGCAGTTCCCAGGTTGGAGGAAATTCACCCCTCCACTTT,CASSSQVGGNSPLHF
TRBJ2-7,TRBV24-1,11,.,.,TGTGCCACCAGTGATTTGGGAGAGCAGTACTTC,CATSDLGEQYF
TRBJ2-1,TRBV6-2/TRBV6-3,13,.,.,TGTGCCAGCAGTTACTCAGCCTACAATGAGCAGTTCTTC,CASSYSAYNEQFF
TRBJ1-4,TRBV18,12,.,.,TGTGCCAGCTCACCATTGGGGGAAAAACTGTTTTTT,CASSPLGEKLFF
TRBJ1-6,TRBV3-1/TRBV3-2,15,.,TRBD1,TGTGCCAGCAGCCAAGTGGGGACAGGGAATTCACCCCTCCACTTT,CASSQVGTGNSPLHF
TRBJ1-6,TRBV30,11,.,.,TGTGCCTGGAAGGGTAATTCACCCCTCCACTTT,CAWKGNSPLHF
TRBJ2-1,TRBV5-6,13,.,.,TGTGCCAGCAGCTTGCAGTTTGGCAATGAGCAGTTCTTC,CASSLQFGNEQFF
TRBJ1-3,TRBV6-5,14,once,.,TGTGCCAGCAGTTACGGGCAGAGAGACTTCACCATATATTTT,CASSYGQRDFTIYF
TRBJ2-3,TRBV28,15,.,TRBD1,TGTGCCAGCAGTTTCCTAGGGGGCAGGGCAGATACGCAGTATTTT,CASSFLGGRADTQYF
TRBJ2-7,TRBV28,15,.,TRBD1,TGTGCCAGCAGCCCTCCGGGACAGAGCGTCCCCGAGCAGTACTTC,CASSPPGQSVPEQYF
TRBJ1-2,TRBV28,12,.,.,TGTGCCAGCAGTTTAAATGTGGGCGGCTACACCTTC,CASSLNVGGYTF
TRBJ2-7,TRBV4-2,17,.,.,TGTGCCAGCAGCCAAGATATCCCCCGGGACTTTCTAAGCGAGCAGTACTTC,CASSQDIPRDFLSEQYF
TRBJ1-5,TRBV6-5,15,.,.,TGTGCCAGCAGCACCGGACAGTGGAGCAATCAGCCCCAGCATTTT,CASSTGQWSNQPQHF
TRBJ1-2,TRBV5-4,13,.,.,TGTGCCAGCAGCTTGGTAGGGGAGTATGGCTACACCTTC,CASSLVGEYGYTF
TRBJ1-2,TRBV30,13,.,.,TGTGCCTGGAGTGTCGGCAACAACTATGGCTACACCTTC,CAWSVGNNYGYTF
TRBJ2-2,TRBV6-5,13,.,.,TGTGCCAGCACCGGGGACATTAACGGGGAGCTGTTTTTT,CASTGDINGELFF
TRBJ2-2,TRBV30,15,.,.,TGTGCCTGGAGGGATGACGCCATGACCACCGGGGAGCTGTTTTTT,CAWRDDAMTTGELFF
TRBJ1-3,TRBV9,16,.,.,TGTGCCAGCAGCAAACGGACGGAAAGCTCTGGAAACACCATATATTTT,CASSKRTESSGNTIYF